Listed here are 16 T cell receptor beta chains from one sample, sequenced in a study of CD8 T cells in Susac syndrome. An amount of RNA that ranged from roughly 0.45 to 1 ug was reverse transcribed with random hexamers. Each CDR3 protein gets one entry after TCRdb re-called the immunoSEQ multiplex PCR reads with MiXCR. This sample yields about 210,000 distinct CDR3 sequences, of which 95% are seen a single time; 0.095% belongs to the top ten. Sequencing was performed on CD4+ T cells from PBMCs. The receptors derive from a human donor with multiple sclerosis.

This rearrangement joins TRBV2 to TRBJ1-2; D call uncertain. The CDR3 has 12 residues. Trimming took off 7 bases at V and 10 bases at J, with 16 bases between the two ends. From germline, CDR1 is SNHLY and CDR2 FYNNEI. CDR3 amino acids: CASKRVLNSYTF. The CDR3, as DNA: TGTGCCAGCAAAAGGGTGTTGAATTCCTACACCTTC.

V and J are TRBV28 and TRBJ2-1; 9 nucleotides match TRBD1. V trimming: 7 bases; J trimming: 8 bases; junction bases outside the gene matches: 6. The CDR3 is 13 amino acids. Germline values: CDR1 MDHEN, CDR2 SYDVKM. The CDR3 region is CASTLDRGYEQFF. Here the CDR3 DNA reads TGTGCCAGCACCTTGGACAGGGGCTATGAGCAGTTCTTC.

The CDR3 loop is CASSPGQAWAGQPQHF. For the CDR3, the DNA is TGTGCCAGCAGCCCCGGACAGGCCTGGGCAGGTCAGCCCCAGCATTTT. The V and J genes are TRBV3-1 and TRBJ1-5; TRBD1 aligns across 7 bases. In germline, CDR1 is LGHDT, CDR2 YNNKEL (reference sequence). V lost 4 bases to trimming and J lost 6 bases; unmatched junction nucleotides: 12. CDR3 length: 16 residues.

The chain couples TRBV6-5 to TRBJ2-5, with D possibly TRBD1 on 6 matching bases. CDR1 MNHEY and CDR2 SVGAGI come from the germline V gene. The CDR3 covers 12 residues. Trimming left V 5 bases short and J 5 bases short, with 9 bases between. The CDR3 bases are TGTGCCAGCAGTCCGGACAGCGAGACCCAGTACTTC. Translation gives CASSPDSETQYF.

The rearrangement joins TRBV29-1 to TRBJ2-2; D perhaps matches TRBD2 (5 bases). The CDR3 spans 13 residues. Germline V gives CDR1 SQVTM, CDR2 ANQGSEA. V was clipped by 2 bases and J by 5 bases, with 9 bases between them. The CDR3, as DNA: TGCAGCGTTGAACCCGCGGGTACCGGGGAGCTGTTTTTT. Amino acid sequence: CSVEPAGTGELFF.

V usage is TRBV5-4 and J usage is TRBJ2-7; D is uncertain. V was clipped by 3 bases and J by 7 bases, with 14 bases between them. This CDR3 contains 13 residues. Germline loops: CDR1 SGHNT, CDR2 YYREEE (reference sequence). The CDR3 protein is CASSSDKGLEQYF. The CDR3 DNA reads TGTGCCAGCAGCTCCGATAAGGGTTTGGAGCAGTACTTC.

The chain's CDR3 is CASRPSSGGALSSYNEQFF. For the CDR3, the DNA is TGTGCCAGCAGGCCTTCTAGCGGGGGGGCCTTATCTTCCTACAATGAGCAGTTCTTC. The V and J genes are TRBV6-2 or TRBV6-3 and TRBJ2-1; 12 nucleotides agree with TRBD2. The V segment lost 6 bases and the J segment 1 base; nucleotides outside the gene matches: 13. There are 19 residues in the CDR3. Germline values: CDR1 MNHEY, CDR2 SVGEGT.

The J gene is TRBJ2-2, the V gene TRBV4-1; D uncertain. CDR3 length: 15 amino acids. Germline values: CDR1 MGHRA, CDR2 YSYEKL. V lost 2 bases, J lost 4 bases, and 11 bases lay in between. CDR3 DNA: TGCGCCAGCAGCCAACCTCTTAGCCCCACCGGGGAGCTGTTTTTT. It yields the protein CASSQPLSPTGELFF.

V is TRBV3-1 and J is TRBJ2-7; maybe TRBD2 (5 bases). The germline V gene has CDR1 LGHDT and CDR2 YNNKEL (reference sequence). V was cut by 2 bases and J by 3 bases, with 11 bases left in between. The CDR3 runs to 14 residues. The CDR3 nucleotides are TGTGCCAGCAGCCAAAGCGGTAGAAGCTACGAGCAGTACTTC. Translating gives CASSQSGRSYEQYF.

The chain is built from TRBV20-1 and TRBJ1-1, with D possibly being TRBD1 (5 bases). The CDR3 extends over 15 amino acids. Germline V gene lookup returns CDR1 DFQATT and CDR2 SNEGSKA (reference sequence). Trimming pared 1 base from V and 2 bases from J, leaving 14 bases between. The DNA of the CDR3 is TGCAGTGCTAGAGTGGCAGGGCGGGGCAACACTGAAGCTTTCTTT. Its protein product is CSARVAGRGNTEAFF.

The V gene is TRBV20-1, the J gene TRBJ2-4; TRBD1 or TRBD2 may be the D gene (5 bases each). V was trimmed by 3 bases and J by 6 bases, leaving 21 bases between them. Per the germline V gene, CDR1 is DFQATT and CDR2 is SNEGSKA (reference sequence). The CDR3 spans 16 residues. CDR3 sequence reads: CSARGVGAALGNIQYF. The CDR3 bases are TGCAGTGCTAGGGGAGTAGGGGCTGCGCTGGGAAACATTCAGTACTTC.

The chain carries TRBV12-3 or TRBV12-4 and TRBJ1-1; no clear D. Trimming took 6 bases from V and 6 from J, leaving 17 bases between them. There are 14 residues in the CDR3. CDR3: CASRGGGLGAEAFF. For the CDR3, the DNA is TGTGCCAGCAGGGGAGGAGGGTTGGGTGCTGAAGCTTTCTTT.

The rearrangement links TRBV24-1 to TRBJ2-3, with unresolved D. Trimming cost V 2 bases and J 2 bases, with 4 bases left between them. The CDR3 is 13 amino acids. CDR1 KGHDR and CDR2 SFDVKD come from the germline V gene. The CDR3 DNA reads TGTGCCACCAGTGATTCAGCCACAGATACGCAGTATTTT. Protein: CATSDSATDTQYF.

The chain is built from TRBV6-1 and TRBJ2-7; tentatively, D is TRBD2 (6 bases). V was shortened by 5 bases and J by 3 bases, with 17 bases between the two germline ends. The V gene's germline CDR1 is MNHNS and CDR2 SASEGT. The CDR3 consists of 15 residues. Here the CDR3 DNA reads TGTGCCAGCAGTAGGCGGGACGGTACTAGCTACGAGCAGTACTTC. It yields the protein CASSRRDGTSYEQYF.

The gene calls are TRBV30 and TRBJ1-2; no clear D. Germline V gene sequence: CDR1 GTSNPN, CDR2 SVGIG (reference sequence). V lost 6 bases, J lost 0 bases, and 11 bases lay in between. This CDR3 has 13 residues. CDR3 nucleotide sequence: TGTGCCTGCCTATTTCCGGCTAACTATGGCTACACCTTC. Its protein product is CACLFPANYGYTF.

The V call is TRBV20-1, the J call TRBJ1-2; 10 nucleotides agree with TRBD1. Germline CDR1 and CDR2: DFQATT and SNEGSKA (reference sequence). The V gene end was trimmed by 6 bases and the J gene end by 8 bases; junction bases not matched to a gene: 9. The CDR3 length is 13 residues. The CDR3: CSATLDRGHGYTF. The CDR3 bases are TGCAGTGCGACACTCGACAGGGGGCACGGCTACACCTTC.